This TCR beta chain was sequenced in a study of blood T cell repertoires in COVID-19. Whole-study context: Acute and convalescent COVID-19 specimens originated in the United States, Italy and Spain. T cells, B-cell-depleted T cells, or PBMCs supplied cDNA or gDNA.

V was trimmed by 0 bases and J by 5 bases, leaving 16 bases between them. The CDR3 sequence is 16 residues long. Germline-derived CDR1 and CDR2 are SGHVS and FQNEAQ. In the original workflow: Using reference gene primer amplification, nucleated cell counts were estimated. The method was immunoSEQ multiplex PCR; TCRdb's version includes in-frame clones alone and lacks a portion of them. V and J calls plus clone size are reproduced from that table; the DNA served to infer D and trimming. This sample has roughly 71,000 clones, with about 80% found just once. V usage is TRBV7-8 and J usage is TRBJ1-1, with TRBD1 as a possible D gene (5 bases). The sequence was collected from a man aged 65 to 85 who had recovered from COVID-19. The sample comprised peripheral blood. CDR3 loop: CASSLASAGGVTEAFF. The CDR3, as DNA: TGTGCCAGCAGCTTAGCCTCGGCGGGGGGGGTGACTGAAGCTTTCTTT.